This passage covers 18 T cell receptor beta chains from one sample sequenced in a study of cytomegalovirus exposure and HLA in healthy donors (dated by TCRdb to the late 2010s). The library was generated by the immunoSEQ multiplex PCR assay. TCRdb provides this immuneACCESS table in a form limited to in-frame rearrangements. Some clones are lacking; in checked studies, under half of them reflect an unresolved V gene, and why the rest are absent is not known. The sample yields 300,000 to 350,000 clones; around 90% were counted once. Jointly, the top ten make up roughly 0.88% of the sample. Sequences were obtained from PBMCs. These receptors came from a man aged 25 to 40 in good health and CMV-seronegative.

This sequence joins TRBV7-2 and TRBJ2-7; 7 positions agree with TRBD2. Germline trimming cut 1 base from V and 3 bases from J; bases unmatched to any gene: 3. This CDR3 comprises 14 residues. Germline CDR1 and CDR2: SGHTA and FQGNSA. The CDR3: CASSLGGGNYEQYF. The CDR3, as DNA: TGTGCCAGCAGCTTAGGCGGGGGTAACTACGAGCAGTACTTC.

The chain uses TRBV29-1 and TRBJ1-2, with 10 bases lining up with TRBD1. This CDR3 is built from 14 residues. J lost 7 bases, V lost 7 bases, and 12 bases had no gene match. Germline assignment: CDR1 SQVTM and CDR2 ANQGSEA. CDR3 amino acids: CSGRQGAASGGYTF. Here the CDR3 DNA reads TGCAGCGGGAGACAGGGGGCGGCCTCCGGTGGCTACACCTTC.

With regard to this clone: This sample also contains other DNA sequences that code for the same CDR3. The chain links TRBV29-1 to TRBJ1-1, with 7 bases identical to TRBD1. Germline loops: CDR1 SQVTM, CDR2 ANQGSEA. The ends lost 5 bases at V and 1 base at J; junction bases unmatched: 1. The length of the CDR3 is 12 residues. This chain's CDR3 is CSVRTGNTEAFF. Here the CDR3 DNA reads TGCAGCGTTCGGACAGGGAACACTGAAGCTTTCTTT.

V is TRBV5-6 and J is TRBJ1-2; weak D call: TRBD1 (5 bases). CDR1 and CDR2 from the germline V gene are SGHDT and YYEEEE. The germline V and J ends were trimmed by 0 bases and 4 bases, with 16 bases remaining between them. The CDR3 extends over 16 amino acids. The CDR3 here is CASSLEGLLQGYGYTF. In nucleotides, the CDR3 is TGTGCCAGCAGCTTGGAGGGTTTGTTGCAGGGCTATGGCTACACCTTC.

For this clone: At the DNA level, this CDR3 is encoded by other sequences in the same sample as well. This CDR3 is CASSPRDEQYF. The DNA of the CDR3 is TGTGCCAGCAGCCCACGGGACGAGCAGTACTTC. The chain joins TRBV7-9 to TRBJ2-7; D is ambiguous. This CDR3 contains 11 residues. Germline-derived CDR1 and CDR2 are SEHNR and FQNEAQ (reference sequence). V was cut by 5 bases and J by 5 bases, with 7 bases left in between.

This chain uses TRBV9 with TRBJ2-1; D not resolved. V was cut by 0 bases and J by 0 bases, with 7 bases left in between. The CDR3 totals 15 residues. Germline V CDR1 and CDR2: SGDLS, YYNGEE. The CDR3 region has the DNA TGTGCCAGCAGCGTAGGGGCGAGCTCCTACAATGAGCAGTTCTTC. This encodes CASSVGASSYNEQFF.

The chain uses TRBV7-2 and TRBJ1-2; no clear D gene. The germline CDR1 and CDR2 sequences are SGHTA and FQGNSA. V gave up 5 bases and J gave up 4 bases, with 14 bases separating them. The CDR3 is 14 residues long. The DNA for the CDR3 is TGTGCCAGCAGCCCAAGACGGAGCTCCTATGGCTACACCTTC. Protein: CASSPRRSSYGYTF. Supplemented by reference TRBV7-2 and TRBJ1-2, the full variable domain reads GAGVSQSPSNKVTEKGKDVELRCDPISGHTALYWYRQSLGQGLEFLIYFQGNSAPDKSGLPSDRFSAERTGGSVSTLTIQRTQQEDSAVYLCASSPRRSSYGYTFGSGTRLTVV.

A single count supports this clone. This chain uses TRBV7-8 with TRBJ1-1; 8 bases agree with TRBD1. The CDR3 totals 15 residues. Germline CDR1 and CDR2: SGHVS and FQNEAQ. V shed 5 bases, J shed 0 bases, and the junction held 5 bases outside the gene matches. The CDR3 coding sequence is TGTGCCAGCAGCACCGGACAGGGATTGAACACTGAAGCTTTCTTT. Translated, it gives CASSTGQGLNTEAFF. The entire variable domain, with the rest obtained from reference TRBV7-8 and TRBJ1-1, is as follows: GAGVSQSPRYKVAKRGQDVALRCDPISGHVSLFWYQQALGQGPEFLTYFQNEAQLDKSGLPSDRFFAERPEGSVSTLKIQRTQQEDSAVYLCASSTGQGLNTEAFFGQGTRLTVV.

In this sample, this clone turned up a few times. The chain joins TRBV2 to TRBJ2-7, with TRBD1 identical over 7 bases. The CDR3 consists of 16 residues. J lost 4 bases, V lost 2 bases, and 11 bases had no gene match. Germline V gives CDR1 SNHLY, CDR2 FYNNEI. CDR3 protein: CASSETARQGMYEQYF. The DNA of the CDR3 is TGTGCCAGCAGTGAAACAGCCAGACAGGGTATGTACGAGCAGTACTTC.

The gene calls are TRBV11-2 and TRBJ1-2, with D hard to call. The V and J ends lost 1 base and 7 bases respectively, with 13 bases between them. The CDR3 length is 14 residues. Germline V lookup: CDR1 SGHAT, CDR2 FQNNGV. The DNA of the CDR3 is TGTGCCAGCAGCTTAGTGGGAGGGCTTGCTGGCTACACCTTC. Translation gives CASSLVGGLAGYTF. Variable domain in full (rest from reference TRBV11-2 and TRBJ1-2): EAGVAQSPRYKIIEKRQSVAFWCNPISGHATLYWYQQILGQGPKLLIQFQNNGVVDDSQLPKDRFSAERLKGVDSTLKIQPAKLEDSAVYLCASSLVGGLAGYTFGSGTRLTVV.

The chain joins TRBV25-1 to TRBJ2-7; D may be TRBD2 (7 bases). CDR1 MGHDK and CDR2 SYGVNS come from the germline V gene. The V end was cut by 2 bases, the J end by 4 bases, with 12 bases between. This CDR3 contains 14 residues. The CDR3, as DNA: TGTGCCAGCAGTGAAAGGGGGGGCCGGTACGAGCAGTACTTC. Its translation: CASSERGGRYEQYF.

The chain has TRBV19 and TRBJ1-1; weak D call: TRBD1 (5 bases). The germline V gene has CDR1 LNHDA and CDR2 SQIVND (reference sequence). CDR3 length: 15 amino acids. Trimming took 3 bases from V and 1 from J, leaving 12 bases between them. The CDR3 DNA reads TGTGCCAGTAGTATTTTAGGGACTTCGAACACTGAAGCTTTCTTT. This encodes CASSILGTSNTEAFF. Combining the CDR3 with reference TRBV19 and TRBJ1-1 gives the whole variable domain DGGITQSPKYLFRKEGQNVTLSCEQNLNHDAMYWYRQDPGQGLRLIYYSQIVNDFQKGDIAEGYSVSREKKESFPLTVTSAQKNPTAFYLCASSILGTSNTEAFFGQGTRLTVV.

The V gene is TRBV5-1, the J gene TRBJ2-7; D is uncertain. The V end was cut by 2 bases, the J end by 5 bases, with 17 bases between. Germline CDR1 SGHRS, CDR2 YFSETQ. There are 15 residues in the CDR3. For the CDR3, the DNA is TGCGCCAGCAGCTTCGATCCTACCCCCGGTAACGAGCAGTACTTC. This gives the protein CASSFDPTPGNEQYF.

J is TRBJ1-1 and V is TRBV5-1; D is unclear. The V gene's germline CDR1 is SGHRS and CDR2 YFSETQ. The ends were cut back, 5 bases at V and 0 bases at J, with 8 bases in the middle. There are 13 residues in the CDR3. CDR3 in DNA: TGCGCCAGCAGTTCCCAGGTGAACACTGAAGCTTTCTTT. The encoded protein is CASSSQVNTEAFF.

The V gene is TRBV11-2, the J gene TRBJ1-1, with 8 positions matching TRBD1. This CDR3 spans 14 amino acids. Trimming cost V 5 bases and J 0 bases; bases outside gene matches: 2. Germline V gene sequence: CDR1 SGHAT, CDR2 FQNNGV. The CDR3 bases are TGTGCCAGCAGCCCGACAGGGGTGAACACTGAAGCTTTCTTT. Translation gives CASSPTGVNTEAFF.

This clone was observed a handful of times. The rearrangement joins TRBV4-3 to TRBJ2-5; weak D call: TRBD1 (6 bases). The ends were cut back, 4 bases at V and 2 bases at J, with 14 bases in the middle. Germline loops: CDR1 LGHNA, CDR2 YSLEER. This CDR3 region has 15 residues. CDR3 sequence: CASSPQRGGQETQYF. DNA for the CDR3: TGCGCCAGCAGCCCCCAGAGAGGGGGTCAAGAGACCCAGTACTTC.

This sequence joins TRBV10-3 and TRBJ2-3, with 12 bases lining up with TRBD2. Germline-derived CDR1 and CDR2 are ENHRY and SYGVKD. The CDR3 consists of 15 residues. Trimming cost V 6 bases and J 4 bases; bases outside gene matches: 5. CDR3 region: CAIRPSGGASDTQYF. The CDR3 DNA is TGTGCCATCAGGCCTAGCGGGGGGGCCTCAGATACGCAGTATTTT.

This clone has only one observation. V is TRBV7-2 and J is TRBJ2-7; 10 bases are a match to TRBD2. In germline, CDR1 is SGHTA, CDR2 FQGNSA. J lost 5 bases, V lost 5 bases, and 9 bases had no gene match. The CDR3 totals 15 residues. The CDR3 bases are TGTGCCAGCAGCGAAAAGCGGGGGGGTCTTAACGAGCAGTACTTC. Protein sequence: CASSEKRGGLNEQYF.